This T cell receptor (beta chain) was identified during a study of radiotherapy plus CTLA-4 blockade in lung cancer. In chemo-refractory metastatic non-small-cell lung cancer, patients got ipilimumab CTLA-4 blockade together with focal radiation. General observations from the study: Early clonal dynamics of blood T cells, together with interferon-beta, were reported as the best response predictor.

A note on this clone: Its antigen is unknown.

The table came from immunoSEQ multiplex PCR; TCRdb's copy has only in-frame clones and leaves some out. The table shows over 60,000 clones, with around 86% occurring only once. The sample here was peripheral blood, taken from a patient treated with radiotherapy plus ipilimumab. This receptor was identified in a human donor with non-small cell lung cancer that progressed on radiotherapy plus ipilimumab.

The CDR3 sequence is CAWERDKTYEQYF. The CDR3 bases are TGTGCCTGGGAACGGGACAAGACCTACGAGCAGTACTTC. The chain joins TRBV30 to TRBJ2-7; TRBD1 is a possible D gene (6 bases). Germline CDR1 reads GTSNPN; CDR2 reads SVGIG (reference sequence). This CDR3 spans 13 amino acids. Trimming took 5 bases from V and 2 from J, leaving 13 bases between them.